The 9 T cell receptor beta chains reported below all come from one sample, sequenced in a study of control samples from healthy donors and cancer patients. Repertoires were generated with immunoSEQ multiplex PCR, while TCRdb's copy carries only in-frame clones and drops some. Here the sample spans 150,000 to 200,000 clones, approximately 90% being singletons. The sample taken for sequencing was blood. These receptors all stem from a young man in good health.

The V and J genes are TRBV5-5 and TRBJ2-5, with TRBD2 matching 8 bases. The CDR3 sequence is 14 residues long. Looked up from germline, CDR1 is SGHKS and CDR2 is YYEKEE (reference sequence). J gave up 4 bases and V 0 bases, and 2 bases lay outside the gene matches. CDR3 sequence reads: CASSLGTSRETQYF. CDR3 in DNA: TGTGCCAGCAGCTTGGGGACTAGCAGAGAGACCCAGTACTTC.

The J gene is TRBJ1-3, the V gene TRBV19; a weak D match, TRBD1 (5 bases). CDR3 length equals 15 residues. V lost 9 bases, J lost 6 bases, and 21 bases lay in between. The germline V gene has CDR1 LNHDA and CDR2 SQIVND (reference sequence). CDR3 nucleotides: TGTGCCAGCGAGAACCTTGGGGCGTCGGAAAACACCATATATTTT. Translation: CASENLGASENTIYF.

This chain links TRBV27 with TRBJ2-7; a weak D match, TRBD1 (6 bases). This CDR3 is 14 amino acids long. V was cut by 5 bases and J by 7 bases, with 18 bases left in between. CDR1 is MNHEY and CDR2 is SMNVEV in the germline V gene (reference sequence). The CDR3 is CASSSRGLPREQYF. The DNA for the CDR3 is TGTGCCAGCAGTAGCAGGGGTCTCCCCAGGGAGCAGTACTTC.

The chain links TRBV27 to TRBJ2-7, with TRBD1 matching 7 bases. The CDR3 runs to 12 residues. V dropped 6 bases and J dropped 3; count of bases not matched to a gene: 2. CDR1 and CDR2 from the germline V gene are MNHEY and SMNVEV (reference sequence). CDR3 protein: CASRTGNYEQYF. The CDR3 nucleotides are TGTGCCAGCAGGACAGGGAACTACGAGCAGTACTTC.

V and J are TRBV6-2 or TRBV6-3 and TRBJ1-5; no clear D. This CDR3 has 11 amino acids. V was cut by 4 bases and J by 3 bases, with 1 base left in between. Germline values: CDR1 MNHEY, CDR2 SVGEGT. The DNA of the CDR3 is TGTGCCAGCAGTTCCAATCAGCCCCAGCATTTT. It yields the protein CASSSNQPQHF.

The gene calls are TRBV7-9 and TRBJ1-1, with 7 bases identical to TRBD1. The CDR3 contains 12 residues. V dropped 5 bases and J dropped 7; count of bases not matched to a gene: 4. Germline CDR1 and CDR2: SEHNR and FQNEAQ (reference sequence). The DNA of the CDR3 is TGTGCCAGCAGCCCAAGGGACAGTGAAGCTTTCTTT. Translated: CASSPRDSEAFF. Full variable domain (outside the CDR3, taken from reference TRBV7-9 and TRBJ1-1): DTGVSQNPRHKITKRGQNVTFRCDPISEHNRLYWYRQTLGQGPEFLTYFQNEAQLEKSRLLSDRFSAERPKGSFSTLEIQRTEQGDSAMYLCASSPRDSEAFFGQGTRLTVV.

The V and J genes are TRBV30 and TRBJ1-1; D is unresolved. The germline V and J ends were trimmed by 0 bases and 1 base, with 6 bases remaining between them. Germline CDR1 and CDR2: GTSNPN and SVGIG (reference sequence). This CDR3 has 13 residues. The CDR3: CAWSVRANTEAFF. The CDR3 bases are TGTGCCTGGAGTGTGCGAGCGAACACTGAAGCTTTCTTT.

This sequence joins TRBV29-1 and TRBJ2-7; no reliable D call. Trimming shortened V by 4 bases and J by 3 bases, and 7 bases separated the two germline ends. The CDR3 has 11 residues. Germline V gene lookup returns CDR1 SQVTM and CDR2 ANQGSEA. CDR3 nucleotide sequence: TGCAGCGTTGGAGAGTTCTACGAGCAGTACTTC. Translating it yields CSVGEFYEQYF.

The V and J genes are TRBV7-9 and TRBJ2-1; D is unclear. Germline CDR1 SEHNR, CDR2 FQNEAQ (reference sequence). This CDR3 spans 16 amino acids. The V end was cut by 4 bases, the J end by 0 bases, with 13 bases between. CDR3 protein: CASSWLLWGSYNEQFF. DNA of the CDR3: TGTGCCAGCAGCTGGCTTTTGTGGGGCTCCTACAATGAGCAGTTCTTC.